Below are 12 T cell receptor beta chains sequenced from a single sample in a study of OX40 agonist ivuxolimab in advanced cancers. Clones were sequenced by immunoSEQ multiplex PCR, and TCRdb holds only the in-frame ones, with some missing. The sample records 9,500 to 14,000 clones, 75% to 90% being singletons. The source material was CD4+ or CD8+ T cells sorted from blood, sampled in a trial of the OX40 agonist ivuxolimab. The receptor set was obtained from an adult with an advanced solid tumor such as melanoma, head and neck, liver or kidney cancer.

The genes are TRBV6-1 and TRBJ2-7; D may correspond to TRBD1 or TRBD2 (6 bases each). This CDR3 has 15 residues. Germline-derived CDR1 and CDR2 are MNHNS and SASEGT. With 3 bases removed from V and 2 bases from J, the gap between germline ends came to 14 bases. CDR3: CASSERGDGAYEQYF. The CDR3 DNA sequence: TGTGCCAGCAGTGAGAGGGGGGACGGGGCCTACGAGCAGTACTTC.

The chain is built from TRBV7-3 and TRBJ2-1; 8 positions agree with TRBD1. V lost 5 bases, J lost 7 bases, and 1 base stayed unmatched. The CDR3 is 12 residues long. The V gene's germline CDR1 is SGHTA and CDR2 FQGTGA. The CDR3 DNA sequence: TGTGCCAGCAGCAACAGGGGGAATGAGCAGTTCTTC. It yields the protein CASSNRGNEQFF.

This clone is medium-sized (0.01 to 0.1%) by share. The J gene is TRBJ2-2, the V gene TRBV7-8; 8 nucleotides align to TRBD1. The germline V gene has CDR1 SGHVS and CDR2 FQNEAQ. V lost 5 bases, J lost 1 base, and 6 bases stayed unmatched. The CDR3 consists of 16 residues. CDR3 amino acids: CASSRTGQENTGELFF. In nucleotides, the CDR3 is TGTGCCAGCAGCCGGACGGGACAGGAGAACACCGGGGAGCTGTTTTTT.

This clone was counted between two and nine times. The gene calls are TRBV13 and TRBJ2-2, with D uncertain. The ends were cut back, 1 base at V and 6 bases at J, with 6 bases in the middle. The CDR3 has 13 amino acids. Germline values: CDR1 PRHDT, CDR2 FYEKMQ (reference sequence). The CDR3, as DNA: TGTGCCAGCAGCTTAGATCGGGCCGGGGAGCTGTTTTTT. Translated, it gives CASSLDRAGELFF.

J is TRBJ2-7 and V is TRBV27; tentative D call: TRBD2 (7 bases). The CDR3 sequence is 13 residues long. The ends were cut back, 11 bases at V and 5 bases at J, with 19 bases in the middle. The germline CDR1 and CDR2 sequences are MNHEY and SMNVEV (reference sequence). CDR3 loop: CAVTRGGTHEQYF. CDR3 in DNA: TGTGCCGTCACGAGGGGGGGTACCCACGAGCAGTACTTC.

The chain couples TRBV5-8 to TRBJ2-2, with D perhaps given as TRBD1 or TRBD2 (6 bases each). Germline loops: CDR1 SGHTS, CDR2 YDEGEE. This CDR3 has 14 amino acids. V gave up 2 bases and J gave up 7 bases, with 12 bases separating them. The CDR3 loop is CASSLWGAGGELFF. In DNA, the CDR3 is TGTGCCAGCAGCTTATGGGGGGCTGGCGGGGAGCTGTTTTTT.

V and J are TRBV7-9 and TRBJ1-1; D remains unclear. Trimming stripped 2 bases from V and 7 bases from J, with 8 bases between. Germline V gene lookup returns CDR1 SEHNR and CDR2 FQNEAQ (reference sequence). The CDR3 is 12 residues long. CDR3 sequence: CASSLNSVEAFF. The DNA of the CDR3 is TGTGCCAGCAGCTTAAATAGTGTTGAAGCTTTCTTT.

The rearrangement joins TRBV27 to TRBJ1-5, with D unclear. The CDR3 length is 15 residues. Germline CDR1 is MNHEY and CDR2 is SMNVEV (reference sequence). V was shortened by 4 bases and J by 5 bases, with 15 bases between the two germline ends. For the CDR3, the DNA is TGTGCCAGCAGTTGGGCGGGAGGCAGAGATCAGCCCCAGCATTTT. It specifies CASSWAGGRDQPQHF.

The V call is TRBV10-2, the J call TRBJ1-5; D gene ambiguous. CDR3 length equals 12 residues. Germline lookup yields CDR1 WSHSY and CDR2 SAAADI. V lost 3 bases, J lost 7 bases, and 7 bases lay in between. CDR3 region: CASSDLGQPQHF. CDR3 sequence (DNA): TGCGCCAGCAGTGACTTGGGCCAGCCCCAGCATTTT.

CDR3 residues: CASSERVGSYNEQFF. The CDR3 region has the DNA TGCGCCAGCAGTGAGAGGGTGGGGTCCTACAATGAGCAGTTCTTC. The chain links TRBV10-1 to TRBJ2-1, with D uncertain. V was clipped by 2 bases and J by 1 base, with 9 bases between them. From germline, CDR1 is WNHNN and CDR2 SYGVQD (reference sequence). The CDR3 extends over 15 amino acids.

The chain employs TRBV19 and TRBJ1-5; 7 bases match TRBD1. The CDR3 loop spans 15 amino acids. CDR1 is LNHDA, CDR2 SQIVND, per germline (reference sequence). The V and J ends lost 6 bases and 2 bases, in that order; junction bases with no gene match: 7. The CDR3 sequence is CASRSLQGRNQPQHF. Here the CDR3 DNA reads TGTGCCAGTAGATCCTTACAGGGGCGCAATCAGCCCCAGCATTTT.

The chain is built from TRBV7-9 and TRBJ2-5, with 8 positions matching TRBD2. Germline V gene lookup returns CDR1 SEHNR and CDR2 FQNEAQ (reference sequence). CDR3 size: 14 residues. Trimming cost V 5 bases and J 5 bases; bases outside gene matches: 7. For the CDR3, the DNA is TGTGCCAGCAGCCTTGCGGGGGGCGAGGAGACCCAGTACTTC. Amino acid sequence: CASSLAGGEETQYF.